This T cell receptor (beta chain) was captured in a study of vaccination effects on CD4 cells after COVID-19. TCRdb keeps only in-frame clones here, not all; method: immunoSEQ multiplex PCR. The repertoire holds nearly 30,000 clones, with approximately 70% as singletons. A word on this clone: Its antigen is not known.

Viral peptide pool expansion of antigen-specific CD4+ T cells preceded sequencing in the ViraFEST assay. The authors isolated CD4+ T cells after 10 days of culture. Two doses of BNT162b2 or mRNA-1273 vaccine were administered to participants. The V and J ends lost 0 bases and 7 bases respectively, with 11 bases between them. The V gene's germline CDR1 is SGDLS and CDR2 YYNGEE. The CDR3 totals 13 residues. This receptor was obtained from a human donor who received a COVID-19 vaccine. The source was CD4+ T cells from PBMCs cultured with HCoV-229E spike peptides, collected after COVID-19 vaccination. J is TRBJ2-7 and V is TRBV9; no reliable D call. The CDR3 loop reads CASSVDSTGEQYF. The CDR3 DNA reads TGTGCCAGCAGCGTAGATTCAACCGGGGAGCAGTACTTC.